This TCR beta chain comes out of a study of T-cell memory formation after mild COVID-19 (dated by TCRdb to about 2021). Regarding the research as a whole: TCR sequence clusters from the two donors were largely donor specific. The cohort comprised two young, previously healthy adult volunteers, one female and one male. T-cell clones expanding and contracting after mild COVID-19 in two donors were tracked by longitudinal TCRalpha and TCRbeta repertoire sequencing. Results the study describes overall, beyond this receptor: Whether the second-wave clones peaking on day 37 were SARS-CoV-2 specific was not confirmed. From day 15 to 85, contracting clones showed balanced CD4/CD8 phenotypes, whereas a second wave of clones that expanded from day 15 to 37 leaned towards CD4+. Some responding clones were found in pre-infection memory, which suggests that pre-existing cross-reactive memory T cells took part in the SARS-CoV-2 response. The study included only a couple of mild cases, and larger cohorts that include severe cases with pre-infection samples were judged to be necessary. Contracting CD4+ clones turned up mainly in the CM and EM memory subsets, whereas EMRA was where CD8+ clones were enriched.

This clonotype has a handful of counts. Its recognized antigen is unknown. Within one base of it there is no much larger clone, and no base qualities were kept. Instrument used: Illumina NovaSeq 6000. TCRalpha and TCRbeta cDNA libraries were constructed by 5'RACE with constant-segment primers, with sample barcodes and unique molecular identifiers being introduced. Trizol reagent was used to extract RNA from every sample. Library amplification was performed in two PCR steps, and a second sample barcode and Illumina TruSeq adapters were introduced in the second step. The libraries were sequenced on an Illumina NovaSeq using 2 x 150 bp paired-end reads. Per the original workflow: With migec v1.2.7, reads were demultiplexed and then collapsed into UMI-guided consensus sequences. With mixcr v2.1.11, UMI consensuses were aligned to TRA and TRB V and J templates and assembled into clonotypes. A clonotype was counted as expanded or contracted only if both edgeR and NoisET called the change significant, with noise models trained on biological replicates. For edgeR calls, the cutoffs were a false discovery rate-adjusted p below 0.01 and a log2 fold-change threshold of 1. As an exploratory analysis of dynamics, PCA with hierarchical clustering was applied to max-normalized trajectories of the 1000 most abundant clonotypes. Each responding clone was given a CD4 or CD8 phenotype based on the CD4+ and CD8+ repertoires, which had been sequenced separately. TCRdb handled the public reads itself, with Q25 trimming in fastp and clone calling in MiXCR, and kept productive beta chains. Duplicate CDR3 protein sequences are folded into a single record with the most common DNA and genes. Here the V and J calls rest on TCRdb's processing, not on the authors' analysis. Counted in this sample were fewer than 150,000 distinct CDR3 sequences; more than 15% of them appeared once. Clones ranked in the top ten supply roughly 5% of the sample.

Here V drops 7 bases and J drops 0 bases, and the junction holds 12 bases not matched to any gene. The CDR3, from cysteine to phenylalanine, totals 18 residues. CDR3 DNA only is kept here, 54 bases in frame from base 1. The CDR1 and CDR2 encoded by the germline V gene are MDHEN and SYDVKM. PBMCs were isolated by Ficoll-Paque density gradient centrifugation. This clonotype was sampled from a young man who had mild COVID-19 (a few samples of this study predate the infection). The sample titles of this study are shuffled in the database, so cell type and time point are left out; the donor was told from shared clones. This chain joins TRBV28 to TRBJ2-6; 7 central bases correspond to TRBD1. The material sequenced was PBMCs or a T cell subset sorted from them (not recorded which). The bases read TGTGCCAGCAACAGGGGAGTCCTCAATCTCTCTGGGGCCAACGTCCTGACTTTC. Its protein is CASNRGVLNLSGANVLTF.